This record covers a single T cell receptor (beta chain). Its specificity is unknown. Measured with immunoSEQ multiplex PCR; TCRdb has only the in-frame clones, and not every one. The profile shows about 36,000 clones, approximately 84% of them singletons. These data belong to a study of monozygotic twins with cystic fibrosis. Study observations and caveats: Low clonality (median around 0.0095) suggested a mostly naive repertoire. No link emerged between shared CDR3 counts and age, concordance or severity.

V lost 4 bases and J lost 5; bases outside the gene matches: 7. This CDR3 region has 16 residues. CDR1 and CDR2 from the germline V gene are SGHRS and YFSETQ. Sequencing was carried out using blood. This chain connects TRBV5-1 to TRBJ2-3; TRBD2 aligns across 13 bases. The receptor was derived from a girl aged 2 to 9 with cystic fibrosis. This CDR3 reads CASSPGLAGPGDTQYF. CDR3 DNA sequence: TGCGCCAGCAGCCCGGGACTAGCGGGGCCCGGAGATACGCAGTATTTT.